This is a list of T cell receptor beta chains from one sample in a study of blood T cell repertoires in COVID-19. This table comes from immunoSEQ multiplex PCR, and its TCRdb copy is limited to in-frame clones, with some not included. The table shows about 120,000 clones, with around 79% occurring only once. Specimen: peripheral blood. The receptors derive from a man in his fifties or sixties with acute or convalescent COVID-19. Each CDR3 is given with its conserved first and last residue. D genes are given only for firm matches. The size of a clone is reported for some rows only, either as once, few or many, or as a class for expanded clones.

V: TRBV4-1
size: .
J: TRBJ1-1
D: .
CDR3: CASSLLQGTNTEAFF
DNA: TGCGCCAGCAGCCTCCTACAGGGTACGAACACTGAAGCTTTCTTT

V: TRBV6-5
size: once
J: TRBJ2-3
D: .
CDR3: CASSPPTGRVTQYF
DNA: TGTGCCAGCAGCCCCCCGACAGGTCGGGTTACGCAGTATTTT

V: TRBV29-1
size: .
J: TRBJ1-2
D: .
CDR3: CSVESGGQDYGYTF
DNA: TGCAGCGTTGAATCCGGGGGGCAGGACTATGGCTACACCTTC

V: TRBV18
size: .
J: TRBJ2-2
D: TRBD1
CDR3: CASSPRQGGTGELFF
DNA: TGTGCCAGCTCACCCCGACAGGGCGGGACCGGGGAGCTGTTTTTT

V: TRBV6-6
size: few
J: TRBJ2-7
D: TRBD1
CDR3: CAAGTGVFEQYF
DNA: TGTGCCGCCGGGACAGGGGTCTTCGAGCAGTACTTC

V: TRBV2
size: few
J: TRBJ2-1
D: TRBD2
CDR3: CASSDLDPFSLSGRTKDNEQFF
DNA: TGTGCCAGCAGTGATCTCGACCCCTTTAGTCTTAGCGGGAGAACCAAGGACAATGAGCAGTTCTTC

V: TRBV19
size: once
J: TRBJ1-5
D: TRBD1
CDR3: CASTDRGGNQPQHF
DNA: TGTGCCAGTACGGACAGGGGAGGCAATCAGCCCCAGCATTTT

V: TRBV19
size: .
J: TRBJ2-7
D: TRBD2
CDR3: CASSLSVGGVYEQYF
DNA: TGTGCCAGTAGTTTGTCCGTCGGGGGGGTCTACGAGCAGTACTTC

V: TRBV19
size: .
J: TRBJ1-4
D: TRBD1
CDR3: CASASGQGDEKLFF
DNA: TGTGCCAGTGCCTCGGGACAGGGGGACGAAAAACTGTTTTTT

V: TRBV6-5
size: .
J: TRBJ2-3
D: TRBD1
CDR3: CATAKDRGWDTQYF
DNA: TGTGCCACCGCAAAGGACAGGGGATGGGATACGCAGTATTTT

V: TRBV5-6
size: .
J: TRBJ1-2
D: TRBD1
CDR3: CASSRQGPPPYGYTF
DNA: TGTGCCAGCAGTAGACAGGGGCCGCCACCGTATGGCTACACCTTC

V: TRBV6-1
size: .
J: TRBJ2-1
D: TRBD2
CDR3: CASSDPPGLGSIDEQFF
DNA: TGTGCCAGCAGTGATCCTCCGGGACTAGGAAGTATCGATGAGCAGTTCTTC

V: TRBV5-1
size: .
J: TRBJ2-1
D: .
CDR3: CASRSDIYNEQFF
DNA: TGCGCCAGCAGGTCGGACATCTACAATGAGCAGTTCTTC

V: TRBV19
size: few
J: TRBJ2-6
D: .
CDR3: CASSIQYASGANVLTF
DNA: TGTGCCAGTAGTATACAGTACGCCTCTGGGGCCAACGTCCTGACTTTC

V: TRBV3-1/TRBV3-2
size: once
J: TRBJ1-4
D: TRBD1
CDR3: CASSQSDRLNEKLFF
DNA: TGTGCCAGCAGCCAGTCGGACAGGTTAAATGAAAAACTGTTTTTT

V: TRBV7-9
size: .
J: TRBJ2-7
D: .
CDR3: CASSSGRVYEQYF
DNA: TGTGCCAGCAGCTCGGGTCGTGTCTACGAGCAGTACTTC

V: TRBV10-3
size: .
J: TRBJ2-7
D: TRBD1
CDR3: CAISESGTGRGIEQYF
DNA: TGTGCCATCAGTGAGTCCGGGACAGGGAGGGGTATCGAGCAGTACTTC

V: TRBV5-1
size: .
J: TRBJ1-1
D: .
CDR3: CASSLRTGPNTEAFF
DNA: TGCGCCAGCAGCTTGCGAACAGGACCAAACACTGAAGCTTTCTTT

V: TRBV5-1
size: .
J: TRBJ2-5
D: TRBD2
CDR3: CASSPGLAGALQETQYF
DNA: TGCGCCAGCAGCCCTGGACTAGCGGGGGCCCTGCAAGAGACCCAGTACTTC

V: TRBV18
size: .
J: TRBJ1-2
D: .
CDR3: CASSPGARHYSYGYTF
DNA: TGTGCCAGCTCACCAGGCGCGAGACATTACTCCTATGGCTACACCTTC

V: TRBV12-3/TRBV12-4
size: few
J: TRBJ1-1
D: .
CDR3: CASSRQENTEAFF
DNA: TGTGCCAGCAGTCGACAGGAGAACACTGAAGCTTTCTTT

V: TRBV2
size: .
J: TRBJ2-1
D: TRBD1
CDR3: CASRPGQSNNEQFF
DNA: TGTGCCAGCAGACCGGGACAGTCAAACAATGAGCAGTTCTTC

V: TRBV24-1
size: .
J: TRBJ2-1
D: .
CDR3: CATSDSQGFNEQFF
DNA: TGTGCCACCAGTGATTCACAGGGTTTCAATGAGCAGTTCTTC

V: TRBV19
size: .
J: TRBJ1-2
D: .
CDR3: CASSMRGSNYGYTF
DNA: TGTGCCAGTAGTATGCGGGGGTCGAACTATGGCTACACCTTC

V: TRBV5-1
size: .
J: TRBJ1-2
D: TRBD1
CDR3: CASSPGGDNYGYTF
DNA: TGCGCCAGCAGCCCAGGGGGCGATAACTATGGCTACACCTTC

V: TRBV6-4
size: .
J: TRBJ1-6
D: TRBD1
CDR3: CASSDGTGGNSPLHF
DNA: TGTGCCAGCAGTGACGGGACAGGGGGCAATTCACCCCTCCACTTT

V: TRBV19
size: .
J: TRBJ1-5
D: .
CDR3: CASSMENRIDSNQPQHF
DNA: TGTGCCAGTAGTATGGAGAACAGGATTGATAGCAATCAGCCCCAGCATTTT

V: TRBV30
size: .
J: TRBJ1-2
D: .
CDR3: CAWSLSGGYGYTF
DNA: TGTGCCTGGAGTTTATCGGGTGGCTATGGCTACACCTTC

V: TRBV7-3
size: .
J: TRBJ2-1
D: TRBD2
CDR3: CASSFLAGGAYNEQFF
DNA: TGTGCCAGCAGCTTCCTAGCGGGGGGAGCCTACAATGAGCAGTTCTTC

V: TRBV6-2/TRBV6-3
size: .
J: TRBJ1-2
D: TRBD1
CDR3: CASSYSGQGGAANYGYTF
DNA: TGTGCCAGCAGTTACTCGGGACAGGGAGGTGCAGCTAACTATGGCTACACCTTC

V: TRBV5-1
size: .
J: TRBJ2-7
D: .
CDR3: CASSIGQSYEQYF
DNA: TGCGCCAGCAGCATTGGACAAAGCTACGAGCAGTACTTC

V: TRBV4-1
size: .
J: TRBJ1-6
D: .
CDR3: CASSQENRATYNSPLHF
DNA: TGCGCCAGCAGCCAAGAAAACAGGGCCACCTATAATTCACCCCTCCACTTT

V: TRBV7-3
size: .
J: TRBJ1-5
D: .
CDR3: CASSSCGEKRWDSNQPQHF
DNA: TGTGCCAGCAGCTCCTGTGGGGAGAAGAGATGGGATAGCAATCAGCCCCAGCATTTT

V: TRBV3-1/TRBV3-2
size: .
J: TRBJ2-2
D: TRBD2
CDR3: CASSQDSGRALTGELFF
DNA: TGTGCCAGCAGCCAAGATAGCGGGAGGGCCTTGACCGGGGAGCTGTTTTTT

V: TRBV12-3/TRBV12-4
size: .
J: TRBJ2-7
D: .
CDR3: CASSLTRGYEQYF
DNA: TGTGCCAGCAGTTTAACCAGGGGATACGAGCAGTACTTC

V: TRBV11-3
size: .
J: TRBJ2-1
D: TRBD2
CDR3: CASSLGTSSVNEQFF
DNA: TGTGCCAGCAGCTTAGGGACTAGTTCGGTCAATGAGCAGTTCTTC